Shown below are 29 T cell receptor beta chains from a single sample sequenced in a study of T cells in Graves' hyperthyroidism and ophthalmopathy. RNA transcripts were the template for amplifying TCR beta CDR3 regions. The HTBI primer set served for first-round RT-PCR of the TCR CDR3. Via MiXCR, TCRdb re-called the multiplex PCR reads, giving one row per CDR3 protein. The sample has a few hundred thousand distinct CDR3 sequences; less than 20% are singletons. The sequencing input was blood. These receptor sequences come from a woman in her twenties or thirties with Graves' hyperthyroidism.

The chain employs TRBV7-9 and TRBJ1-2; D uncertain. The germline CDR1 and CDR2 sequences are SEHNR and FQNEAQ (reference sequence). The CDR3 runs 11 residues. V lost 2 bases to trimming and J lost 7 bases, with 5 bases between them. The CDR3 DNA sequence: TGTGCCAGCAGCTTAAGCGCTGGCTACACCTTC. Its translation: CASSLSAGYTF.

This clonotype appeared many times. The V call is TRBV7-2, the J call TRBJ2-7, with D perhaps matching TRBD2 (6 bases). From germline, CDR1 is SGHTA and CDR2 FQGNSA. V dropped 4 bases and J dropped 1 base, with 14 bases sitting between them. The CDR3 spans 15 residues. The CDR3 DNA follows: TGTGCCAGCAGCTCCCCCGGGACTCTTTCCTACGAGCAGTACTTC. This sequence encodes CASSSPGTLSYEQYF.

With regard to this clonotype: As the CDR3 is not closed by the conserved phenylalanine or tryptophan, this likely results from a read error. V is TRBV3-1 and J is TRBJ2-1; D possibly corresponds to TRBD1 (5 bases). The V and J ends lost 3 bases and 1 base respectively, with 10 bases between them. The CDR3 has 15 amino acids. The germline gives CDR1 LGHDT, CDR2 YNNKEL (reference sequence). The CDR3 DNA sequence: TGTGCCAGCAGCCAGGGGCTAGGGTCCTACAATGAGCAGTTCCTC. Translating it yields CASSQGLGSYNEQFL.

This clonotype was counted ten times or more. The chain combines TRBV12-3 or TRBV12-4 with TRBJ1-5; D gene unclear. The V end was cut by 6 bases, the J end by 7 bases, with 16 bases between. This CDR3 spans 14 amino acids. In DNA, the CDR3 is TGTGCCAGCAGCCCCGGCCCTGGGGTCCAGCCCCAGCATTTT. Translating gives CASSPGPGVQPQHF.

This clonotype has more than one count but fewer than ten. The chain joins TRBV4-2 to TRBJ2-1; maybe TRBD2 (6 bases). V was shortened by 0 bases and J by 7 bases, with 16 bases between the two germline ends. This CDR3 spans 16 amino acids. Germline V gene data show CDR1 as LGHNA and CDR2 as YNFKEQ. The CDR3 here is CASSQERTRGMNEQFF. In DNA, the CDR3 is TGTGCCAGCAGCCAAGAACGGACTCGGGGGATGAATGAGCAGTTCTTC.

The rearrangement joins TRBV6-1 to TRBJ2-1; 11 nucleotides match TRBD2. The CDR3 is made up of 14 amino acids. Germline CDR1 reads MNHNS; CDR2 reads SASEGT. With V trimmed by 6 bases and J by 7 bases, 5 bases remained unmatched. In DNA form, the CDR3 reads TGTGCCAGCAGAGCGGGACTAGCGGAAAATGAGCAGTTCTTC. Amino acid sequence: CASRAGLAENEQFF.

This clonotype appeared a few times. The chain joins TRBV7-2 to TRBJ2-6; possibly TRBD2 for D (5 bases). Germline CDR1 SGHTA, CDR2 FQGNSA. The CDR3 loop spans 17 amino acids. V lost 4 bases and J 0 bases, leaving 13 bases between the germline ends. CDR3 region: CASSYAVAGSGANVLTF. The CDR3 bases are TGTGCCAGCAGCTACGCGGTCGCGGGCTCTGGGGCCAACGTCCTGACTTTC.

This clonotype was observed at least ten times. V and J are TRBV2 and TRBJ2-1; 8 bases map to TRBD1. CDR1 is SNHLY, CDR2 FYNNEI, per germline. J was trimmed by 7 bases and V by 7 bases; bases with no gene match: 9. The CDR3 extends over 14 amino acids. The CDR3 protein is CASIRTGILNEQFF. As DNA, the CDR3 is TGTGCCAGCATCCGGACAGGGATCCTTAATGAGCAGTTCTTC.

This clonotype occurred a few times. The chain combines TRBV15 with TRBJ2-1; possibly TRBD1 for D (5 bases). Per germline, CDR1 LNHNV and CDR2 YYDKDF (reference sequence). The CDR3 contains 17 residues. Trimming removed 3 bases from V and 2 bases from J, with 17 bases in between. CDR3 residues: CATSRSSQRGTYNEQFF. The CDR3 region has the DNA TGTGCCACCAGCAGGTCGAGCCAAAGGGGCACCTACAATGAGCAGTTCTTC.

This clonotype appeared a single time. A much larger clone lies one base from this, so it may be a read error. The chain is built from TRBV5-5 and TRBJ1-5; D perhaps matches TRBD1 (5 bases). From germline, CDR1 is SGHKS and CDR2 YYEKEE (reference sequence). The CDR3 totals 16 residues. Trimming left V 3 bases short and J 4 bases short, with 17 bases between. This CDR3 reads CASSSYDGGKNQPQHF. CDR3 sequence (DNA): TGTGCCAGCAGCTCTTATGACGGGGGAAAGAATCAGCCCCAGCATTTT.

In this sample, this clonotype turned up many times. V usage is TRBV7-2 and J usage is TRBJ2-3; maybe TRBD1 (5 bases). Germline CDR1 is SGHTA and CDR2 is FQGNSA. The V end lost 1 base, the J end lost 0 bases, and 11 bases lay between the germline ends. There are 16 residues in the CDR3. This CDR3 reads CASSLVWAGSTDTQYF. The CDR3 nucleotides are TGTGCCAGCAGCTTAGTATGGGCAGGGAGCACAGATACGCAGTATTTT.

The sample holds one count of this clonotype. This chain links TRBV2 with TRBJ2-1; TRBD2 might be the D (6 bases). V was clipped by 6 bases and J by 5 bases, with 26 bases between them. Looked up from germline, CDR1 is SNHLY and CDR2 is FYNNEI. This CDR3 is 18 amino acids long. In nucleotides, the CDR3 is TGTGCCAGCAGCCACTCCCTCGGGACTTCCGGAATGAACAATGAGCAGTTCTTC. It translates to CASSHSLGTSGMNNEQFF.

This clonotype was found many times. The V and J genes are TRBV27 and TRBJ2-7, with TRBD2 as a possible D gene (5 bases). There are 14 residues in the CDR3. The V end lost 6 bases, the J end lost 7 bases, and 19 bases lay between the germline ends. The germline gives CDR1 MNHEY, CDR2 SMNVEV (reference sequence). The CDR3: CASRSPGVLREQYF. In DNA form, the CDR3 reads TGTGCCAGCAGGAGCCCCGGGGTCCTCCGGGAGCAGTACTTC.

This chain connects TRBV7-9 to TRBJ1-1, with a weak D call TRBD1 (5 bases). The germline gives CDR1 SEHNR, CDR2 FQNEAQ (reference sequence). The V and J ends lost 4 bases and 4 bases respectively, with 19 bases between them. This CDR3 spans 16 amino acids. In DNA form, the CDR3 reads TGTGCCAGCAGCTACTTCGGGACGGAGGGTGGCACTGAAGCTTTCTTT. This sequence encodes CASSYFGTEGGTEAFF. Together with reference TRBV7-9 and TRBJ1-1, the CDR3 gives the full variable domain: DTGVSQNPRHKITKRGQNVTFRCDPISEHNRLYWYRQTLGQGPEFLTYFQNEAQLEKSRLLSDRFSAERPKGSFSTLEIQRTEQGDSAMYLCASSYFGTEGGTEAFFGQGTRLTVV.

In its sample, this clonotype was seen a few times. V is TRBV5-1 and J is TRBJ2-1; 10 nucleotides align to TRBD2. The CDR3 sequence is 14 residues long. The germline CDR1 and CDR2 sequences are SGHRS and YFSETQ. V lost 2 bases, J lost 12 bases, and 8 bases stayed unmatched. The CDR3 loop is CASSFLASGSLQFF. In DNA form, the CDR3 reads TGCGCCAGCAGCTTTTTGGCTAGCGGGAGTTTGCAGTTCTTC.

The rearrangement uses TRBV6-2 or TRBV6-3 and TRBJ2-3; the match to TRBD2 covers 12 bases. This CDR3 is 17 amino acids long. V dropped 2 bases and J dropped 6; count of bases not matched to a gene: 9. In germline, CDR1 is MNHEY, CDR2 SVGEGT. This CDR3 is CASSYDPTSGSRDTQYF. In DNA, the CDR3 is TGTGCCAGCAGTTACGACCCGACTAGCGGGAGTAGGGATACGCAGTATTTT.

This clonotype occurred a few times. The chain has TRBV9 and TRBJ2-7; no definite D call. Trimming removed 0 bases from V and 0 bases from J, with 10 bases in between. From germline, CDR1 is SGDLS and CDR2 YYNGEE. The CDR3 extends over 15 amino acids. DNA for the CDR3: TGTGCCAGCAGCGTAGGGACGCTTAGCTCCTACGAGCAGTACTTC. The encoded protein is CASSVGTLSSYEQYF.

In this sample, this clonotype turned up many times. The V gene is TRBV28, the J gene TRBJ2-7; TRBD1 agrees at 9 bases. Germline assignment: CDR1 MDHEN and CDR2 SYDVKM. J was trimmed by 5 bases and V by 7 bases; bases with no gene match: 12. The CDR3 consists of 15 residues. CDR3: CASTPPDRGVNEQYF. CDR3 coding DNA: TGTGCCAGCACCCCACCGGACAGGGGAGTGAACGAGCAGTACTTC.

There are many counts of this clonotype. V gene TRBV2 combines with J gene TRBJ2-3, with D possibly TRBD1 on 5 matching bases. The CDR3 loop spans 15 amino acids. From germline, CDR1 is SNHLY and CDR2 FYNNEI. Trimming cost V 3 bases and J 4 bases, with 14 bases left between them. The CDR3 region is CASSDPRPTADTQYF. The CDR3 bases are TGTGCCAGCAGTGACCCAAGACCGACAGCAGATACGCAGTATTTT. The full variable domain, with the rest looked up from reference TRBV2 and TRBJ2-3, is EPEVTQTPSHQVTQMGQEVILRCVPISNHLYFYWYRQILGQKVEFLVSFYNNEISEKSEIFDDQFSVERPDGSNFTLKIRSTKLEDSAMYFCASSDPRPTADTQYFGPGTRLTVL.

The table lists this clonotype with many counts. The chain employs TRBV11-1 and TRBJ2-1; TRBD2 aligns across 7 bases. With 5 bases clipped from V and 4 bases from J, the junction kept 8 bases outside the gene matches. In germline, CDR1 is SGHAT, CDR2 FQDESV (reference sequence). This CDR3 has 15 amino acids. As DNA, the CDR3 is TGTGCCAGCAGCGTAAGGCGGGAGCCTTACAATGAGCAGTTCTTC. It encodes CASSVRREPYNEQFF. The whole variable domain, remainder taken from reference TRBV11-1 and TRBJ2-1, is EAEVAQSPRYKITEKSQAVAFWCDPISGHATLYWYRQILGQGPELLVQFQDESVVDDSQLPKDRFSAERLKGVDSTLKIQPAELGDSAMYLCASSVRREPYNEQFFGPGTRLTVL.

This chain connects TRBV28 to TRBJ1-2; no firm D call. From germline, CDR1 is MDHEN and CDR2 SYDVKM. The CDR3 loop spans 12 amino acids. V was cut by 3 bases and J by 3 bases, with 5 bases left in between. The CDR3: CASSFDDYGYTF. The DNA for the CDR3 is TGTGCCAGCAGTTTTGACGACTATGGCTACACCTTC.

The V and J genes are TRBV20-1 and TRBJ2-3; D possibly corresponds to TRBD1 (6 bases). Germline V lookup: CDR1 DFQATT, CDR2 SNEGSKA (reference sequence). Trimming stripped 5 bases from V and 0 bases from J, with 15 bases between. The CDR3 sequence is 15 residues long. The CDR3 sequence: CSAVTGTTSTDTQYF. For the CDR3, the DNA is TGCAGTGCTGTAACCGGGACAACTAGCACAGATACGCAGTATTTT.

The sample holds many counts of this clonotype. The CDR3 DNA reads TGTGCCAGCAGCCCCCGGAGGGCCGCGTCCTACAATGAGCAGTTCTTC. Translated, it gives CASSPRRAASYNEQFF. This rearrangement joins TRBV7-2 to TRBJ2-1, with D perhaps TRBD2 (6 bases). V was cut by 5 bases and J by 1 base, with 15 bases left in between. The CDR3 totals 16 residues. Germline CDR1 reads SGHTA; CDR2 reads FQGNSA. Full variable domain (remainder filled in from reference TRBV7-2 and TRBJ2-1): GAGVSQSPSNKVTEKGKDVELRCDPISGHTALYWYRQSLGQGLEFLIYFQGNSAPDKSGLPSDRFSAERTGGSVSTLTIQRTQQEDSAVYLCASSPRRAASYNEQFFGPGTRLTVL.

The chain joins TRBV7-8 to TRBJ2-3, with a tentative D call TRBD2 (6 bases). Germline V lookup: CDR1 SGHVS, CDR2 FQNEAQ. This CDR3 is built from 15 residues. V shed 1 base and J shed 5 bases, with 13 bases lying between them. CDR3 protein: CASSLVGRRGDTQYF. The DNA of the CDR3 is TGTGCCAGCAGCTTAGTGGGCAGGCGGGGAGATACGCAGTATTTT.

At least ten counts were recorded for this clonotype. V gene TRBV7-9 combines with J gene TRBJ1-1, with D maybe TRBD1 (5 bases). Germline CDR1 reads SEHNR; CDR2 reads FQNEAQ (reference sequence). The length of the CDR3 is 14 residues. The V end lost 4 bases, the J end lost 4 bases, and 13 bases lay between the germline ends. CDR3 amino acids: CASSSTVSGTEAFF. CDR3 nucleotides: TGTGCCAGCAGCTCGACAGTCTCTGGCACTGAAGCTTTCTTT.

This clonotype occurred many times. V usage is TRBV28 and J usage is TRBJ2-2; D remains unclear. CDR3 length: 12 amino acids. V dropped 1 base and J dropped 7 bases, with 4 bases sitting between them. Looked up from germline, CDR1 is MDHEN and CDR2 is SYDVKM. CDR3 nucleotides: TGTGCCAGCAGTTTATTGGGCGGGGAGCTGTTTTTT. It is translated as CASSLLGGELFF.

The chain's CDR3 is CASGKTVMNTEAFF. In DNA, the CDR3 is TGTGCTAGTGGTAAAACAGTAATGAACACTGAAGCTTTCTTT. The chain links TRBV12-5 to TRBJ1-1; D is ambiguous. Germline CDR1 LGHNT, CDR2 FRNRAP. Trimming left V 5 bases short and J 0 bases short, with 10 bases between. The CDR3 is 14 amino acids.

The table lists this clonotype with many counts. The gene calls are TRBV27 and TRBJ2-5; TRBD1 agrees at 8 bases. V lost 4 bases, J lost 0 bases, and 4 bases stayed unmatched. The CDR3 has 15 residues. CDR1 is MNHEY, CDR2 SMNVEV, per germline (reference sequence). The CDR3 bases are TGTGCCAGCAGTTGGCTGGGACAGGACCAAGAGACCCAGTACTTC. It translates to CASSWLGQDQETQYF.

This clonotype occurred many times. The chain uses TRBV7-9 and TRBJ1-5; D is perhaps TRBD1 (5 bases). V was cut by 5 bases and J by 7 bases, with 18 bases left in between. Germline loops: CDR1 SEHNR, CDR2 FQNEAQ (reference sequence). CDR3 length: 15 residues. In DNA form, the CDR3 reads TGTGCCAGCAGCCTGACGGGGGGTGCGTCACAGCCCCAGCATTTT. It is translated as CASSLTGGASQPQHF. The variable domain in full, with the rest retrieved from reference TRBV7-9 and TRBJ1-5, is DTGVSQNPRHKITKRGQNVTFRCDPISEHNRLYWYRQTLGQGPEFLTYFQNEAQLEKSRLLSDRFSAERPKGSFSTLEIQRTEQGDSAMYLCASSLTGGASQPQHFGDGTRLSIL.